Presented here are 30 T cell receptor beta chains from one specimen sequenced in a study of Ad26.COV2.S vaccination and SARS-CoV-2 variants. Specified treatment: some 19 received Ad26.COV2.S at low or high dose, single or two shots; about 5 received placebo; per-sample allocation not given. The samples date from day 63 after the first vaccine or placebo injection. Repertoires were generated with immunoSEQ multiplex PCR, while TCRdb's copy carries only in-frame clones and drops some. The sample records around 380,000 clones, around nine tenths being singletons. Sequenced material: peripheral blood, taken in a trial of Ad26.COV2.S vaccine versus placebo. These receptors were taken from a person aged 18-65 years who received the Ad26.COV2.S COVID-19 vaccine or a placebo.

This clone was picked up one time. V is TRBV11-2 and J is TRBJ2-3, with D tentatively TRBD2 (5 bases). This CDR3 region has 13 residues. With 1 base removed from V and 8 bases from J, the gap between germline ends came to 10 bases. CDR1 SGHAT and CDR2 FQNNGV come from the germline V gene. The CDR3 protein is CASSLGLAGTQYF. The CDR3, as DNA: TGTGCCAGCAGCTTAGGGCTAGCCGGTACGCAGTATTTT.

CDR3 residues: CASSIKKQVYPPLGEQYF. CDR3 bases: TGTGCCAGCAGCATAAAAAAACAGGTTTATCCCCCATTGGGCGAGCAGTACTTC. The chain joins TRBV21-1 to TRBJ2-7; TRBD1 reflects the table's D call only, with no check against the DNA. TRBV21-1 is recorded as a pseudogene. The CDR3 has 18 residues.

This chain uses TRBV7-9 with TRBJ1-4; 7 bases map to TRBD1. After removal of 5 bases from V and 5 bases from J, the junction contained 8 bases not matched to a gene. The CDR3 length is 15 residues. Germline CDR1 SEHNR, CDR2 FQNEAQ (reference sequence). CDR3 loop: CASSLRQGLNEKLFF. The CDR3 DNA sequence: TGTGCCAGCAGCCTCCGACAGGGACTCAATGAAAAACTGTTTTTT.

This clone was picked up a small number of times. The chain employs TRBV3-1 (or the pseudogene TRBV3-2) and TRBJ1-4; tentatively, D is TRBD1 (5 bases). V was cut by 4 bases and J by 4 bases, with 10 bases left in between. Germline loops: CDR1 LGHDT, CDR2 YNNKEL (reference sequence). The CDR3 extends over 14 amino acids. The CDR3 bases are TGTGCCAGCAGCCTTGACAGCCATAATGAAAAACTGTTTTTT. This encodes CASSLDSHNEKLFF.

The CDR3 protein is CASSSLAAPHEAFF. The CDR3 DNA reads TGTGCCAGCAGTTCCCTAGCGGCACCCCATGAAGCTTTCTTT. V usage is TRBV27 and J usage is TRBJ1-1; D is ambiguous. Germline CDR1 MNHEY, CDR2 SMNVEV (reference sequence). V lost 4 bases and J 7 bases, leaving 16 bases between the germline ends. The CDR3 covers 14 residues.

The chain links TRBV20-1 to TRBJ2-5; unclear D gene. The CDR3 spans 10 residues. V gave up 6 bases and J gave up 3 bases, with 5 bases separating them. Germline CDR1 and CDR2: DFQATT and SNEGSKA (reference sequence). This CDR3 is CSAKEETQYF. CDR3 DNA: TGCAGTGCCAAAGAAGAGACCCAGTACTTC.

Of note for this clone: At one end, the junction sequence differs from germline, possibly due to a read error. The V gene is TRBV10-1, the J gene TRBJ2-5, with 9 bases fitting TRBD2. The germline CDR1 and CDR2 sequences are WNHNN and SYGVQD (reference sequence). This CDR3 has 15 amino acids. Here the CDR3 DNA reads TGCGCCAGCAGGGAGTCTAGCGGGGTCCAAGAGACCCAGTACTTC. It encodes CASRESSGVQETQYF.

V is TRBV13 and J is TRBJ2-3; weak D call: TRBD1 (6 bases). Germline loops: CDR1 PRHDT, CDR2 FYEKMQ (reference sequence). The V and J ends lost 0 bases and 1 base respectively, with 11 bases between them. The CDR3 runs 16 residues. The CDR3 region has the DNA TGTGCCAGCAGCTTAGGCATGCCAGGGGGCACAGATACGCAGTATTTT. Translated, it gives CASSLGMPGGTDTQYF. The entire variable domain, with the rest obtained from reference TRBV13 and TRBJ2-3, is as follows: AAGVIQSPRHLIKEKRETATLKCYPIPRHDTVYWYQQGPGQDPQFLISFYEKMQSDKGSIPDRFSAQQFSDYHSELNMSSLELGDSALYFCASSLGMPGGTDTQYFGPGTRLTVL.

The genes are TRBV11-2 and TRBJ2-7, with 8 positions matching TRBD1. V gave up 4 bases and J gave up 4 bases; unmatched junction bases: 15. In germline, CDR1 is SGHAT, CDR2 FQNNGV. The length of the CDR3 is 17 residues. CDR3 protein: CASSSEKWTGLGYEQYF. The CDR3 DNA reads TGTGCCAGCAGCTCAGAAAAGTGGACAGGGCTCGGGTACGAGCAGTACTTC. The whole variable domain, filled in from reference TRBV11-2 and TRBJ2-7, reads EAGVAQSPRYKIIEKRQSVAFWCNPISGHATLYWYQQILGQGPKLLIQFQNNGVVDDSQLPKDRFSAERLKGVDSTLKIQPAKLEDSAVYLCASSSEKWTGLGYEQYFGPGTRLTVT.

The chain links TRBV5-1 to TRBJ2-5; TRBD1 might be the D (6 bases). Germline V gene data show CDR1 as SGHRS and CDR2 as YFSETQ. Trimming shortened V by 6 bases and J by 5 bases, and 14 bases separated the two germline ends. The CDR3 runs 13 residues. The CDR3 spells CASKGVVSETQYF. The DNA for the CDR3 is TGCGCCAGCAAGGGGGTGGTATCGGAGACCCAGTACTTC.

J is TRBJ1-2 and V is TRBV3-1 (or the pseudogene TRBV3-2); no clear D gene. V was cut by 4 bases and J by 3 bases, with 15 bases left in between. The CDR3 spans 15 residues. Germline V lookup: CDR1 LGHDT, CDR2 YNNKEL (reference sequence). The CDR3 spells CASSPERRWHYGYTF. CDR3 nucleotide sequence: TGTGCCAGCAGCCCCGAGCGTAGGTGGCACTATGGCTACACCTTC.

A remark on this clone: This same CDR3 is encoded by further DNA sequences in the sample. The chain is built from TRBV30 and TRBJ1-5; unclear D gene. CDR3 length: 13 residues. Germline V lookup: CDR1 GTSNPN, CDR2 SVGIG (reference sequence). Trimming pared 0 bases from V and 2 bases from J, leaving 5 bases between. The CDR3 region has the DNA TGTGCCTGGAGTGTTTCGGGCAATCAGCCCCAGCATTTT. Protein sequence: CAWSVSGNQPQHF.

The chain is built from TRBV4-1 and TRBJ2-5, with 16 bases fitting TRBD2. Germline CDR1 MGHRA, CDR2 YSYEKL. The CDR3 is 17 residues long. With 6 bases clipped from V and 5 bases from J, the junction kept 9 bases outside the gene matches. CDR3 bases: TGCGCCAGCAGATCCGGGACTAGCGGGGGGGCTTTCGAGACCCAGTACTTC. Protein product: CASRSGTSGGAFETQYF.

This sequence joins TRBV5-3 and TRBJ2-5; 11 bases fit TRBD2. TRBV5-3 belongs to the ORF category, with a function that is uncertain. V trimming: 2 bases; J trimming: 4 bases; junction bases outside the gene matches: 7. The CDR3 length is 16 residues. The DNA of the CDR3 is TGTGCCAGAAGCTTTGTACTAGCGGGGGTAGGAGAGACCCAGTACTTC. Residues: CARSFVLAGVGETQYF.

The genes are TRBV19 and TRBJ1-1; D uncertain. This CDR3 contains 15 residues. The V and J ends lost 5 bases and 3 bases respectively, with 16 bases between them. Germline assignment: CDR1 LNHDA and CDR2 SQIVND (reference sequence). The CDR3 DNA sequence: TGTGCCAGTAGTGCGGACCGTAGTCGGGACACTGAAGCTTTCTTT. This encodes CASSADRSRDTEAFF.

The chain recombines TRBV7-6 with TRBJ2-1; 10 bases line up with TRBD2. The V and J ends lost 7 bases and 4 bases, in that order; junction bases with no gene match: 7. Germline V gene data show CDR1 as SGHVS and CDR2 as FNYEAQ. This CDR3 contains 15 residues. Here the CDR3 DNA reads TGTGCCAGCACCATAAGCGGGGGGGTTTACAATGAGCAGTTCTTC. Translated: CASTISGGVYNEQFF.

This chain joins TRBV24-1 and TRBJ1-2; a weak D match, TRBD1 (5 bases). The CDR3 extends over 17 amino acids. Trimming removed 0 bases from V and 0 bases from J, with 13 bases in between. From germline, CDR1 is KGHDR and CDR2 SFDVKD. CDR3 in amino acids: CATSDLFQGRSNYGYTF. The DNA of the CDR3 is TGTGCCACCAGTGATTTGTTCCAGGGTAGGTCTAACTATGGCTACACCTTC.

CDR3 DNA sequence: TGTGCCAGCAGTTTAACAGGGTTTGTAGGCTATGGCTACACCTTC. Protein: CASSLTGFVGYGYTF. This sequence joins TRBV28 and TRBJ1-2, with TRBD1 as a possible D gene (6 bases). Germline loops: CDR1 MDHEN, CDR2 SYDVKM. Trimming removed 2 bases from V and 4 bases from J, with 14 bases in between. The CDR3 has 15 residues.

Here the CDR3 DNA reads TGTGCCAGTAGTAGCCACAGGCAGGATTCACCCCTCCACTTT. This codes for CASSSHRQDSPLHF. The chain has TRBV19 and TRBJ1-6; TRBD1 is a possible D gene (5 bases). The CDR3 length is 14 residues. Germline CDR1 and CDR2: LNHDA and SQIVND (reference sequence). Trimming stripped 4 bases from V and 8 bases from J, with 12 bases between.

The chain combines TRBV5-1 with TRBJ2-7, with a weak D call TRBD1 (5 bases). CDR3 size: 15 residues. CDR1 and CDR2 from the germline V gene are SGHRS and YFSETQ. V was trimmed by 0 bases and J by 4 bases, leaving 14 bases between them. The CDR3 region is CASSLEAGWLYEQYF. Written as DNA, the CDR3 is TGCGCCAGCAGCTTGGAAGCAGGGTGGTTGTACGAGCAGTACTTC.

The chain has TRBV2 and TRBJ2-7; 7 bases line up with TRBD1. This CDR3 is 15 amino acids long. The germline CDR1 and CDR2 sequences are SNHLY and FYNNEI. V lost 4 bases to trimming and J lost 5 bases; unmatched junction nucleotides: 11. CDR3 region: CASSVGDRVRNEQYF. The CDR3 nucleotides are TGTGCCAGCAGTGTAGGTGACAGGGTTAGAAACGAGCAGTACTTC.

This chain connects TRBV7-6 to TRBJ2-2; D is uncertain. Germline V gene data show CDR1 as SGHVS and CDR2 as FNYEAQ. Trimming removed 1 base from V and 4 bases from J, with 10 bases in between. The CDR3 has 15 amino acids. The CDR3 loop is CASSLGHQLTGELFF. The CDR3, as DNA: TGTGCCAGCAGCTTAGGTCATCAGCTCACCGGGGAGCTGTTTTTT.

CDR3 DNA sequence: TGTGCCAGCAGCCAGGGGGCCAATGAGCAGTTCTTC. Translated, it gives CASSQGANEQFF. This chain connects TRBV3-1 (or the pseudogene TRBV3-2) to TRBJ2-1; the D gene is possibly TRBD1 (6 bases). Trimming stripped 3 bases from V and 6 bases from J, with 6 bases between. Germline-derived CDR1 and CDR2 are LGHDT and YNNKEL (reference sequence). The CDR3 length is 12 residues.

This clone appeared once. CDR3 residues: CASSLRGSGYTF. CDR3 nucleotide sequence: TGTGCCAGCAGTTTAAGGGGAAGTGGCTACACCTTC. The J gene is TRBJ1-2, the V gene TRBV27; D possibly corresponds to TRBD1 (5 bases). V was shortened by 2 bases and J by 7 bases, with 8 bases between the two germline ends. Germline assignment: CDR1 MNHEY and CDR2 SMNVEV (reference sequence). There are 12 residues in the CDR3.

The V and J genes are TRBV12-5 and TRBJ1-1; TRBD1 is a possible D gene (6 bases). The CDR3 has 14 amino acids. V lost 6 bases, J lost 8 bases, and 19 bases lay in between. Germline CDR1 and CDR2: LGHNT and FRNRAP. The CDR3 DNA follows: TGTGCTAGTGGGAGACCCGATACAGGGTCGGAAGCTTTCTTT. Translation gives CASGRPDTGSEAFF.

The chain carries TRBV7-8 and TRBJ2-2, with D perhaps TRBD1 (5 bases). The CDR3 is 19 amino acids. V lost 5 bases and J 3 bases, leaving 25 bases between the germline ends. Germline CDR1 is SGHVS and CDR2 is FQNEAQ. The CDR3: CASSPRQRMGWPHTGELFF. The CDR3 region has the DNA TGTGCCAGCAGCCCAAGACAGAGGATGGGATGGCCGCACACCGGGGAGCTGTTTTTT.

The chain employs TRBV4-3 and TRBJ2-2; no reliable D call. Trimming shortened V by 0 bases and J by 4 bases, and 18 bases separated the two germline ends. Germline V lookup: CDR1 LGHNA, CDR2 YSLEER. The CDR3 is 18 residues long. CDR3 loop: CASSQDPSGSRGTGELFF. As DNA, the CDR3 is TGCGCCAGCAGCCAAGATCCGTCTGGATCCCGAGGCACCGGGGAGCTGTTTTTT.

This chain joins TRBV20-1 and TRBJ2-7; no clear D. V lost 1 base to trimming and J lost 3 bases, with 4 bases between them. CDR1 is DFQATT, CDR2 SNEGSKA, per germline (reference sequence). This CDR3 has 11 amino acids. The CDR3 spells CSARVNYEQYF. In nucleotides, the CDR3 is TGCAGTGCTAGAGTTAACTACGAGCAGTACTTC.

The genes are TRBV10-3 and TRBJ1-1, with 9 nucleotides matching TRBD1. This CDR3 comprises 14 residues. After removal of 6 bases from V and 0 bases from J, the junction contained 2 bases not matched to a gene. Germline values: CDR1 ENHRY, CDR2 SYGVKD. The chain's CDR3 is CAIRGQGLNTEAFF. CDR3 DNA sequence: TGTGCCATCAGGGGACAGGGATTGAACACTGAAGCTTTCTTT.

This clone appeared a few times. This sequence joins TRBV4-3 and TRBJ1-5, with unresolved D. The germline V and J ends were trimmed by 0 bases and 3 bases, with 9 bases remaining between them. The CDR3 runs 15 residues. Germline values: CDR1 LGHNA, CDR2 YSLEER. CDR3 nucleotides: TGCGCCAGCAGCCAAGATCGCGGCTTCAATCAGCCCCAGCATTTT. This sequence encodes CASSQDRGFNQPQHF.